Listed below are T cell receptor beta chains from one sample, sequenced in a study of shared clonotypes between healthy human individuals. Method: immunoSEQ multiplex PCR; TCRdb's copy keeps in-frame clones and lacks some. The sample holds about 2,500,000 clones; about 92% are singletons and the top ten take over 0.12%. Sequencing used naive CD4+ T cells sorted from blood. The receptors originated from a man aged 18 to 30 in good health. CDR3s include the opening cysteine and the closing phenylalanine or tryptophan. Each record gives: CDR3 DNA, CDR3 protein, D gene, V gene, J gene, clone size, CDR3 length. A D gene is named only where the DNA matches it firmly. A clone size is listed for some rows: how often the clone was seen (once, few, many), or a class if it is expanded.

DNA: TGTGCCAGCAGCTTGTCGGGGAATCAGCCCCAGCATTTT; CDR3: CASSLSGNQPQHF; D: .; V: TRBV7-9; J: TRBJ1-5; size: .; length: 13
DNA: TGTGCCAGCAGCTCAAGCGGGAGTGAAACCTACGAGCAGTACTTC; CDR3: CASSSSGSETYEQYF; D: TRBD2; V: TRBV11-2; J: TRBJ2-7; size: .; length: 15
DNA: TGTGCCAGCAGCTCGCCCCGACTAGCGGGGGGAGAGAATACGCAGTATTTT; CDR3: CASSSPRLAGGENTQYF; D: TRBD2; V: TRBV9; J: TRBJ2-3; size: .; length: 17
DNA: TGTGCCAGCAGTACCCAGGGGGAGACCCAGTACTTC; CDR3: CASSTQGETQYF; D: .; V: TRBV2; J: TRBJ2-5; size: .; length: 12
DNA: TGTGCCAGCAGCTTCACGGGGCGGGAGAGTGGCAATGAGCAGTTCTTC; CDR3: CASSFTGRESGNEQFF; D: TRBD2; V: TRBV5-4; J: TRBJ2-1; size: .; length: 16
DNA: TGTGCCTGGAGCTTGACAGGGGGTAATGCACCCCTCCACTTT; CDR3: CAWSLTGGNAPLHF; D: TRBD1; V: TRBV30; J: TRBJ1-6; size: once; length: 14
DNA: TGTGCCAGCAGCCACCTTCGCGGAGAGACCCAGTACTTC; CDR3: CASSHLRGETQYF; D: .; V: TRBV5-6; J: TRBJ2-5; size: .; length: 13
DNA: TGTGCCAGCAGCTCGGACCGCACAGATACGCAGTATTTT; CDR3: CASSSDRTDTQYF; D: .; V: TRBV9; J: TRBJ2-3; size: .; length: 13
DNA: TGCAGCGTTGAAAGGGATCGCACAGATACGCAGTATTTT; CDR3: CSVERDRTDTQYF; D: .; V: TRBV29-1; J: TRBJ2-3; size: .; length: 13
DNA: TGTGCCAGCTCACCCTCTAGCGGGGGGAGATCCTACGAGCAGTACTTC; CDR3: CASSPSSGGRSYEQYF; D: TRBD2; V: TRBV18; J: TRBJ2-7; size: .; length: 16
DNA: TGTGCCAGCAGCGTCGCAACGCTAGCGGGAAGGCACAATGAGCAGTTCTTC; CDR3: CASSVATLAGRHNEQFF; D: TRBD2; V: TRBV9; J: TRBJ2-1; size: .; length: 17
DNA: TGTGCCAGCAGTGAAGGCGGAGGGTTGGGCGAGCAGTACTTC; CDR3: CASSEGGGLGEQYF; D: .; V: TRBV2; J: TRBJ2-7; size: once; length: 14
DNA: TGTGCCAGCAGCTTAGTCCCCCTATTGGAGCAGTACTTC; CDR3: CASSLVPLLEQYF; D: .; V: TRBV7-2; J: TRBJ2-7; size: .; length: 13
DNA: TGCGCCAGCAGCTTGAGGGTAGGCTCTGAAAAACTGTTTTTT; CDR3: CASSLRVGSEKLFF; D: .; V: TRBV5-1; J: TRBJ1-4; size: .; length: 14
DNA: TGTGCCAGCGCAAGGAGGGGGCCTCAAGAGACCCAGTACTTC; CDR3: CASARRGPQETQYF; D: .; V: TRBV7-9; J: TRBJ2-5; size: .; length: 14
DNA: TGTGCCAGCAGCTTGGGGTACAGGGACAAACGGCCCACAGATACGCAGTATTTT; CDR3: CASSLGYRDKRPTDTQYF; D: .; V: TRBV9; J: TRBJ2-3; size: .; length: 18
DNA: TGTGCCAGCTCCCCTTCTTTAGGGACTGAAGCTTTCTTT; CDR3: CASSPSLGTEAFF; D: .; V: TRBV18; J: TRBJ1-1; size: .; length: 13
DNA: TGTGCCAGCAGCGACCCCACCGGGAAGAACACCGGGGAGCTGTTTTTT; CDR3: CASSDPTGKNTGELFF; D: .; V: TRBV11-2; J: TRBJ2-2; size: .; length: 16
DNA: TGTGCCAGCAGCGTTGCTGGGTACTTGAACACTGAAGCTTTCTTT; CDR3: CASSVAGYLNTEAFF; D: .; V: TRBV5-4; J: TRBJ1-1; size: .; length: 15
DNA: TGTGCCAGCAGCGCCGGGACAGCTCAAGAGACCCAGTACTTC; CDR3: CASSAGTAQETQYF; D: TRBD1; V: TRBV9; J: TRBJ2-5; size: .; length: 14
DNA: TGTGCCAGCAGCCGGGACAACTCCTACGAGCAGTACTTC; CDR3: CASSRDNSYEQYF; D: .; V: TRBV27; J: TRBJ2-7; size: .; length: 13
DNA: TGCGCCAGCAGCCAAAACAGGGGGTCCAATCAGCCCCAGCATTTT; CDR3: CASSQNRGSNQPQHF; D: TRBD1; V: TRBV4-3; J: TRBJ1-5; size: once; length: 15
DNA: TGCGCCAGCAGCTCAAATTACAATGAGCAGTTCTTC; CDR3: CASSSNYNEQFF; D: .; V: TRBV5-1; J: TRBJ2-1; size: .; length: 12
DNA: TGTGCCAGTTCCCCCTCCATGGGGACCGAGATGGATACGCAGTATTTT; CDR3: CASSPSMGTEMDTQYF; D: .; V: TRBV19; J: TRBJ2-3; size: .; length: 16
DNA: TGTGCCAGCAGCCCGGGACACAGCTCCTATAATTCACCCCTCCACTTT; CDR3: CASSPGHSSYNSPLHF; D: .; V: TRBV7-2; J: TRBJ1-6; size: .; length: 16
DNA: TGTGCCAGCAGCTTAGATAGCTATGGCTACACCTTC; CDR3: CASSLDSYGYTF; D: .; V: TRBV7-9; J: TRBJ1-2; size: .; length: 12
DNA: TGTGCCAGCAGTTACAACCCAGGGAACACCGGGGAGCTGTTTTTT; CDR3: CASSYNPGNTGELFF; D: .; V: TRBV6-5; J: TRBJ2-2; size: .; length: 15
DNA: TGCAGTGCTCTGGACGTCGAGGCTTTCTTT; CDR3: CSALDVEAFF; D: .; V: TRBV20-1; J: TRBJ1-1; size: .; length: 10
DNA: TGCGCCAGCAGCTTGGGAGGTGGGGGGTACACAGATACGCAGTATTTT; CDR3: CASSLGGGGYTDTQYF; D: .; V: TRBV5-1; J: TRBJ2-3; size: .; length: 16
DNA: TGTGCCAGTAGTCCCCGAGTAGCGGGAACCTACAATGAGCAGTTCTTC; CDR3: CASSPRVAGTYNEQFF; D: TRBD2; V: TRBV19; J: TRBJ2-1; size: .; length: 16
DNA: TGTGCCAGCAGTAGGGACAGGGGGCCTGAAGCTTTCTTT; CDR3: CASSRDRGPEAFF; D: TRBD1; V: TRBV6-1; J: TRBJ1-1; size: .; length: 13
DNA: TGTGCCAGCTCACCACCTGGGAGGGCCAGAGAGACCCAGTACTTC; CDR3: CASSPPGRARETQYF; D: TRBD2; V: TRBV18; J: TRBJ2-5; size: .; length: 15
DNA: TGTGCCACCAGCAGAGATGATTTCGGCTCTGGGGCCAACGTCCTGACTTTC; CDR3: CATSRDDFGSGANVLTF; D: .; V: TRBV15; J: TRBJ2-6; size: .; length: 17
DNA: TGCGCCAGCAGCTTGGGGACAGGGAGAGCTTTCTTT; CDR3: CASSLGTGRAFF; D: TRBD1; V: TRBV5-1; J: TRBJ1-1; size: .; length: 12
DNA: TGCGCCAGCAGGGAAAAAAGAAGAAGGGACCGCCAAGATTCACCCCTCCACTTT; CDR3: CASREKRRRDRQDSPLHF; D: .; V: TRBV10-1; J: TRBJ1-6; size: .; length: 18
DNA: TGCAGTGCTAGAAGGGAAGCTTTCTTT; CDR3: CSARREAFF; D: .; V: TRBV20-1; J: TRBJ1-1; size: few; length: 9
DNA: TGTGCTAGCAGCCAGTCCTGGACCCGGCAAGAGACCCAGTACTTC; CDR3: CASSQSWTRQETQYF; D: .; V: TRBV7-7; J: TRBJ2-5; size: .; length: 15
DNA: TGTGCCAGCTTGCGACGTGACACTGAAGCTTTCTTT; CDR3: CASLRRDTEAFF; D: .; V: TRBV18; J: TRBJ1-1; size: .; length: 12
DNA: TGTGCCAGTAGTCTTGCGGGAGGGTGGGATTCCTACGAGCAGTACTTC; CDR3: CASSLAGGWDSYEQYF; D: TRBD2; V: TRBV19; J: TRBJ2-7; size: .; length: 16
DNA: TGTGCCAGCAGCTGGATGGGTGACGATAGTCAGCCCCAGCATTTT; CDR3: CASSWMGDDSQPQHF; D: .; V: TRBV5-5; J: TRBJ1-5; size: few; length: 15
DNA: TGTGCCAGCGCCCCTGGGCAGTTATATGGCTACACCTTC; CDR3: CASAPGQLYGYTF; D: .; V: TRBV28; J: TRBJ1-2; size: .; length: 13
DNA: TGTGCCAGCAGCTTAGGACTAGCAGGCACCGGGGAGCTGTTTTTT; CDR3: CASSLGLAGTGELFF; D: TRBD2; V: TRBV7-2; J: TRBJ2-2; size: once; length: 15
DNA: TGTGCCAGTAGTGCGGATTACAGGGGGAACTATGGCTACACCTTC; CDR3: CASSADYRGNYGYTF; D: TRBD1; V: TRBV19; J: TRBJ1-2; size: .; length: 15
DNA: TGCAGCGTTGTTCACACTGAAGCTTTCTTT; CDR3: CSVVHTEAFF; D: .; V: TRBV29-1; J: TRBJ1-1; size: few; length: 10
DNA: TGTGCTAGTGGTGAAATAGGGGCTGGCACTGAAGCTTTCTTT; CDR3: CASGEIGAGTEAFF; D: .; V: TRBV12-5; J: TRBJ1-1; size: .; length: 14
DNA: TGTGCCAGCAGTGAAGCCAACGGACAGGGGAACATTCAGTACTTC; CDR3: CASSEANGQGNIQYF; D: TRBD1; V: TRBV25-1; J: TRBJ2-4; size: .; length: 15
DNA: TGCGCCAGTACATACGGACCGGACGAGCATGAGCAGTTCTTC; CDR3: CASTYGPDEHEQFF; D: .; V: TRBV5-1; J: TRBJ2-1; size: .; length: 14
DNA: TGTGCCAGCAGCCCGCAGAAGCTGGACAGGCCTAACTATGGCTACACCTTC; CDR3: CASSPQKLDRPNYGYTF; D: .; V: TRBV21-1; J: TRBJ1-2; size: .; length: 17
DNA: TGTGCCAGCTCACCAGCGGGGGACGAGCAGTACTTC; CDR3: CASSPAGDEQYF; D: TRBD2; V: TRBV18; J: TRBJ2-7; size: .; length: 12
DNA: TGTGCCAGTAGCACAACCGGGACAGGCTCCGTAGTGGCCGGGGAGCTGTTTTTT; CDR3: CASSTTGTGSVVAGELFF; D: TRBD1; V: TRBV19; J: TRBJ2-2; size: once; length: 18
DNA: TGTGCCAGCAGTCGCCCTCCTAACTATGGCTACACCTTC; CDR3: CASSRPPNYGYTF; D: .; V: TRBV28; J: TRBJ1-2; size: .; length: 13
DNA: TGTGCCAGCAGTGATTTAGCGGGAGAAAACACCGGGGAGCTGTTTTTT; CDR3: CASSDLAGENTGELFF; D: TRBD2; V: TRBV2; J: TRBJ2-2; size: .; length: 16
DNA: TGCGCCAGCAGTGAGAACAGGGTCGGTGAGCAGTTCTTC; CDR3: CASSENRVGEQFF; D: .; V: TRBV10-1; J: TRBJ2-1; size: few; length: 13